Listed below are T cell receptor beta chains from one sample, sequenced in a study of blood T cell repertoires in COVID-19. Measured with immunoSEQ multiplex PCR; TCRdb has only the in-frame clones, and not every one. The sample lists about 140,000 clones; 88% were seen once. Material: peripheral blood. These receptors came from a woman in her forties or fifties with acute or convalescent COVID-19. CDR3s include the opening cysteine and the closing phenylalanine or tryptophan. The order of the fields is V gene, clone size, D gene, J gene, CDR3 protein, CDR3 DNA. The D gene is left open where the match is weak. Rows may omit the clone size; those that give it use once, few, many or a size class.

>TRBV10-3|.|TRBD2|TRBJ2-3
CAISRGREATDTQYF
TGTGCCATCAGCCGGGGTCGGGAGGCCACAGATACGCAGTATTTT
>TRBV7-3|.|TRBD1|TRBJ1-5
CANNRGLHQPQHF
TGTGCCAACAATAGGGGGCTCCATCAGCCCCAGCATTTT
>TRBV27|.|.|TRBJ1-5
CASSLYGPSDTNQPQHF
TGTGCCAGCAGTTTATACGGTCCCTCTGATACGAATCAGCCCCAGCATTTT
>TRBV10-3|.|TRBD1|TRBJ1-5
CAISEQGNNQPQHF
TGTGCCATCAGTGAACAGGGGAACAATCAGCCCCAGCATTTT
>TRBV11-2|.|.|TRBJ1-1
CASSLGVGLHTEAFF
TGTGCCAGCAGCCTCGGAGTCGGTTTGCACACTGAAGCTTTCTTT
>TRBV2|.|.|TRBJ1-2
CASSAGVNYGYTF
TGTGCCAGCAGTGCAGGGGTCAACTATGGCTACACCTTC
>TRBV5-1|.|TRBD1|TRBJ1-2
CASSTGPGQGHYGYTF
TGCGCCAGCAGCACGGGGCCGGGACAGGGGCACTATGGCTACACCTTC
>TRBV27|.|TRBD1|TRBJ1-2
CASSLEGARGYTF
TGTGCCAGCAGTTTAGAGGGGGCGCGCGGCTACACCTTC
>TRBV28|.|TRBD1|TRBJ1-1
CASSLLATGEYTEAFF
TGTGCCAGCAGTTTATTGGCGACAGGGGAATACACTGAAGCTTTCTTT
>TRBV6-5|.|.|TRBJ1-6
CATGNTGNFYSPLHF
TGTGCCACCGGAAACACAGGGAACTTCTATTCACCCCTCCACTTT
>TRBV20-1|.|.|TRBJ1-4
CSAAREKLFF
TGCAGTGCTGCGCGGGAAAAACTGTTTTTT
>TRBV19|few|.|TRBJ1-1
CASSIRAWDMNTEAFF
TGTGCCAGTAGTATAAGGGCCTGGGACATGAACACTGAAGCTTTCTTT
>TRBV5-1|.|TRBD2|TRBJ2-7
CASSLVRTSNEQYF
TGCGCCAGCAGCTTGGTGAGGACTAGCAACGAGCAGTACTTC
>TRBV18|.|.|TRBJ1-2
CASSPPGGGSGYTF
TGTGCCAGCTCACCACCTGGGGGGGGCAGTGGCTACACCTTC
>TRBV7-2|.|.|TRBJ1-2
CASSFLDTSYGYTF
TGTGCCAGCAGCTTCCTGGACACCTCCTATGGCTACACCTTC
>TRBV7-9|.|.|TRBJ2-3
CASTYRDTDTQYF
TGTGCCAGCACCTATAGGGACACCGATACGCAGTATTTT
>TRBV28|.|TRBD1|TRBJ1-1
CASSLHRGRTEAFF
TGTGCCAGCAGTTTACACAGGGGGAGGACTGAAGCTTTCTTT